These T cell receptor beta chains were read from a single sample in a study of blood T cell repertoires in COVID-19. Profiling relied on immunoSEQ multiplex PCR, and the TCRdb table lists in-frame clones only, not all of them. The data show around 200,000 clones, under 90% seen once. The sequencing input was peripheral blood. The receptors were gathered from a human donor in a cohort sampled during active COVID-19. The CDR3 runs from the conserved cysteine through the conserved F or W. A D gene is named only where the DNA matches it firmly. Expanded clones get a size class; other rows say once, few or many, or leave the size out.

CDR3aa	CDR3nt	abundance	d_gene	v_gene	j_gene
CASSFLGQYRKGSNTEAFF	TGTGCCAGCAGCTTTCTCGGACAGTATCGGAAAGGTTCGAACACTGAAGCTTTCTTT	-	-	TRBV7-9	TRBJ1-1
CASTEGQTTEKNTEAFF	TGTGCCAGCACCGAAGGACAGACCACCGAGAAAAACACTGAAGCTTTCTTT	-	-	TRBV28	TRBJ1-1
CASSQVGRGQSYGYTF	TGCGCCAGCAGCCAAGTCGGAAGGGGGCAAAGCTATGGCTACACCTTC	-	TRBD1	TRBV4-1	TRBJ1-2
CASSTRDTTDTQYF	TGTGCCAGTAGTACAAGGGACACCACAGATACGCAGTATTTT	-	-	TRBV19	TRBJ2-3
CASSSNLQETQYF	TGTGCCAGCAGCTCTAACCTCCAAGAGACCCAGTACTTC	-	-	TRBV12-3/TRBV12-4	TRBJ2-5
CASSERGTSGDEQFF	TGTGCCAGCAGTGAGCGGGGGACTAGCGGAGATGAGCAGTTCTTC	-	TRBD2	TRBV2	TRBJ2-1
CASSQARVGSPLHF	TGTGCCAGCAGCCAAGCGAGGGTAGGGTCACCCCTCCACTTT	-	-	TRBV4-2	TRBJ1-6
CSASPTATTYNEQFF	TGCAGTGCTAGTCCCACAGCGACTACCTACAATGAGCAGTTCTTC	once	-	TRBV20-1	TRBJ2-1
CASSYGAGGTGELFF	TGTGCCAGCAGTTACGGGGCAGGGGGGACCGGGGAGCTGTTTTTT	-	-	TRBV6-5	TRBJ2-2
CASSDTGWGNQPQHF	TGTGCCAGCAGTGATACAGGCTGGGGCAATCAGCCCCAGCATTTT	-	-	TRBV25-1	TRBJ1-5
CASSRDRGDTEAFF	TGTGCCAGCAGCCGCGACAGGGGAGACACTGAAGCTTTCTTT	-	TRBD1	TRBV2	TRBJ1-1
CASSQSPGGYGYTF	TGTGCCAGCAGCCAATCACCCGGGGGCTATGGCTACACCTTC	-	-	TRBV3-1/TRBV3-2	TRBJ1-2
CASSLGGPYEQYF	TGCGCCAGCAGCTTGGGCGGGCCCTACGAGCAGTACTTC	-	-	TRBV5-1	TRBJ2-7